One and the same sample provided the 13 T cell receptor beta chains below, sequenced in a study of T-cell memory formation after mild COVID-19. Each CDR3 protein gets one entry after TCRdb re-called the 5' RACE reads with MiXCR. Here the sample spans approximately 290,000 distinct CDR3 sequences, roughly a fifth being singletons. Sequenced: PBMCs or a T cell subset sorted from them (not recorded which). These receptors originate from a man aged 18 to 29 who had mild COVID-19 (a few samples of this study predate the infection). Cell type and time point are not known.

This clonotype has more than one count but fewer than ten. The V and J genes are TRBV29-1 and TRBJ1-2; no clear D. Trimming removed 2 bases from V and 4 bases from J, with 11 bases in between. Germline CDR1 reads SQVTM; CDR2 reads ANQGSEA. The CDR3 sequence is 13 residues long. The CDR3 sequence: CSVEWAGGYGYTF. CDR3 coding DNA: TGCAGCGTTGAATGGGCGGGAGGCTATGGCTACACCTTC.

The table lists this clonotype with many counts. The V and J genes are TRBV9 and TRBJ2-2; D is ambiguous. V lost 7 bases and J lost 1, with 2 bases in between. Germline CDR1 SGDLS, CDR2 YYNGEE. The CDR3 is made up of 11 amino acids. CDR3 region: CASQNTGELFF. As DNA, the CDR3 is TGTGCCAGCCAGAACACCGGGGAGCTGTTTTTT.

The V call is TRBV18, the J call TRBJ2-3; D uncertain. This CDR3 contains 15 residues. Germline CDR1 KGHSH, CDR2 LQKENI. The V end was cut by 4 bases, the J end by 0 bases, with 11 bases between. Here the CDR3 DNA reads TGTGCCAGCTCACGTACGTTATACAGCACAGATACGCAGTATTTT. It is translated as CASSRTLYSTDTQYF. The complete variable domain, with remaining parts taken from reference TRBV18 and TRBJ2-3, reads NAGVMQNPRHLVRRRGQEARLRCSPMKGHSHVYWYRQLPEEGLKFMVYLQKENIIDESGMPKERFSAEFPKEGPSILRIQQVVRGDSAAYFCASSRTLYSTDTQYFGPGTRLTVL.

This clonotype was detected ten times or more. The chain joins TRBV25-1 to TRBJ2-1; 7 bases fit TRBD2. Looked up from germline, CDR1 is MGHDK and CDR2 is SYGVNS. V shed 3 bases, J shed 5 bases, and the junction held 13 bases outside the gene matches. The CDR3 length is 17 residues. CDR3 sequence (DNA): TGTGCCAGCAGTGAGGGAACTAGCGCTTCGGTGGACAATGAGCAGTTCTTC. It translates to CASSEGTSASVDNEQFF.

The V and J genes are TRBV7-2 and TRBJ2-3; TRBD2 agrees at 15 bases. V shed 1 base and J 5 bases; nucleotides not matched to a gene: 10. CDR1 SGHTA and CDR2 FQGNSA come from the germline V gene. CDR3 length: 19 residues. The CDR3 protein is CASSLVFGLAGGPGDTQYF. As DNA, the CDR3 is TGTGCCAGCAGCTTAGTATTTGGACTAGCGGGGGGGCCAGGAGATACGCAGTATTTT.

This clonotype was detected a few times. This rearrangement joins TRBV12-3 or TRBV12-4 to TRBJ1-1; no clear D gene. CDR3 size: 16 residues. The ends were cut back, 1 base at V and 4 bases at J, with 16 bases in the middle. In DNA, the CDR3 is TGTGCCAGCAGTTTAGTTATCGGCAGCCGAGGCACTGAAGCTTTCTTT. This translates into CASSLVIGSRGTEAFF.

The chain employs TRBV6-1 and TRBJ1-2; D is perhaps TRBD1 (6 bases). Per the germline V gene, CDR1 is MNHNS and CDR2 is SASEGT. Trimming took 4 bases from V and 4 from J, leaving 16 bases between them. There are 15 residues in the CDR3. CDR3 in amino acids: CASSVGTIMGYGYTF. The CDR3, as DNA: TGTGCCAGCAGTGTGGGGACAATAATGGGCTATGGCTACACCTTC.

The gene calls are TRBV4-3 and TRBJ1-1; D is perhaps TRBD1 (5 bases). The CDR3 runs to 15 residues. CDR1 LGHNA and CDR2 YSLEER come from the germline V gene. V was trimmed by 4 bases and J by 4 bases, leaving 16 bases between them. CDR3 protein: CASSPDVGQTTEAFF. The CDR3 DNA sequence: TGCGCCAGCAGCCCAGACGTGGGGCAGACCACTGAAGCTTTCTTT.

The chain joins TRBV6-2 or TRBV6-3 to TRBJ2-2; perhaps D is TRBD1 or TRBD2 (5 bases each). Trimming took off 5 bases at V and 7 bases at J, with 11 bases between the two ends. Germline-derived CDR1 and CDR2 are MNHEY and SVGEGT. CDR3 size: 13 residues. The CDR3 is CASSRTSGGELFF. Here the CDR3 DNA reads TGTGCCAGCAGTAGGACAAGCGGCGGGGAGCTGTTTTTT.

The chain links TRBV13 to TRBJ2-5; 16 nucleotides align to TRBD2. Per germline, CDR1 PRHDT and CDR2 FYEKMQ (reference sequence). There are 18 residues in the CDR3. V was clipped by 7 bases and J by 0 bases; unmatched bases: 8. The CDR3 DNA sequence: TGTGCCAGCATTCGGGCTGGGACTAGCGGGGGGGACCAAGAGACCCAGTACTTC. Its protein product is CASIRAGTSGGDQETQYF.

CDR3 coding DNA: TGCGCCAGCAGCCAAGCTGCAGAAGATTCACCCCTCCACTTT. Translation gives CASSQAAEDSPLHF. The rearrangement links TRBV4-1 to TRBJ1-6; D is unresolved. In germline, CDR1 is MGHRA, CDR2 YSYEKL. The CDR3 is 14 amino acids. With 1 base removed from V and 8 bases from J, the gap between germline ends came to 9 bases.

A few counts support this clonotype. This chain connects TRBV9 to TRBJ2-1; D remains unclear. Germline assignment: CDR1 SGDLS and CDR2 YYNGEE. With 3 bases removed from V and 9 bases from J, the gap between germline ends came to 16 bases. The CDR3 extends over 14 amino acids. The CDR3 region has the DNA TGTGCCAGCAGCGGCTCTATGGTGATCGGTGAGCAGTTCTTC. Amino acid sequence: CASSGSMVIGEQFF.

The V and J genes are TRBV12-3 or TRBV12-4 and TRBJ1-1; weak D call: TRBD1 (5 bases). V was cut by 5 bases and J by 1 base, with 11 bases left in between. The CDR3 loop spans 14 amino acids. The chain's CDR3 is CASSPGGSNTEAFF. Written as DNA, the CDR3 is TGTGCCAGCAGTCCCGGGGGTTCGAACACTGAAGCTTTCTTT.